This TCR beta chain was identified in a study of tumor-infiltrating lymphocytes in primary liver carcinoma. Study at large: Tumors, staged T1-T3 N0M0, spanned about 4 to 10 cm. Study-wide findings and caveats: A significantly higher top-250-clone fraction was found in tumors than in blood (p = 0.039). Only about 8-25% of top clones appeared in all five tumor regions.

With respect to this clonotype: Its antigen is unknown. The CDR3 ends on some other residue instead of the conserved phenylalanine or tryptophan, so this is likely a read error.

Both RNA and DNA were isolated together from approximately 20-30 mg of bulk tissue that had not been sorted. The proportion of viable tumor cells exceeded 80% in every tumor sample. From germline, CDR1 is SGHAT and CDR2 FQNNGV. The CDR3 runs to 14 residues. The V segment lost 5 bases and the J segment 4 bases; nucleotides outside the gene matches: 7. The investigators made TCR beta cDNA from approximately 500 ng total RNA, using a constant-region primer. Sequencing libraries for TCR beta derived from three nested multiplex PCR rounds that used slightly modified ARM-PCR. A C-beta reverse primer and TRBV1-TRBV30 forward primers served in each of the first two PCR rounds, at 9 to 11 cycles apiece. TCRdb called the multiplex PCR reads again in MiXCR, with one record for every CDR3 protein. The sample lists approximately 190,000 distinct CDR3 sequences; around 85% were seen once.

This receptor was taken from a man aged 35-49 years with primary liver carcinoma and hepatitis B virus infection. Input material: tumor tissue from primary liver carcinoma. The chain has TRBV11-2 and TRBJ2-5, with 7 positions matching TRBD1. This chain's CDR3 is CASSVTGAGETQYL. The CDR3 DNA follows: TGTGCCAGCAGCGTAACAGGGGCGGGAGAGACCCAGTACCTC.